The rows below give T cell receptor beta chains drawn from one sample of a study of OX40 agonist ivuxolimab in advanced cancers. Profiled with immunoSEQ multiplex PCR; TCRdb holds only in-frame clones, not every one. The sample carries approximately 66,000 clones, roughly 88% recorded once. The sequencing used CD4+ or CD8+ T cells sorted from blood, collected in a trial of the OX40 agonist ivuxolimab. These receptors were taken from an adult with an advanced solid tumor such as melanoma, head and neck, liver or kidney cancer. Each CDR3 is given with its conserved first and last residue. A D gene is named only where the DNA matches it firmly. Size values are once, few and many counts, or a class for expanded clones, and some rows have none.

clone_size	d_call	v_call	j_call	cdr3_nt	cdr3_aa
few	NA	TRBV5-8	TRBJ1-5	TGTGCCAGCGGGGGCTCTAATCAGCCCCAGCATTTT	CASGGSNQPQHF
NA	NA	TRBV28	TRBJ1-5	TGTGCCAGCAGCTCGGGGGGGGGAAGTCAGCCCCAGCATTTT	CASSSGGGSQPQHF
NA	NA	TRBV7-9	TRBJ2-6	TGTGCCAGCAGCTTAGCTCCAGGGACCAACGTCCTGACTTTC	CASSLAPGTNVLTF
NA	TRBD2	TRBV9	TRBJ2-7	TGTGCCAGCAGCGTAGGTAAGCTAGCGGGGAGTGAGCAGTACTTC	CASSVGKLAGSEQYF
NA	NA	TRBV11-2	TRBJ1-6	TGTGCCAGCAGCTTAGGGACCCTAAATTCACCCCTCCACTTT	CASSLGTLNSPLHF
NA	NA	TRBV28	TRBJ1-5	TGTGCCAGCAGTTTAATCGGTCAGCCCCAGCATTTT	CASSLIGQPQHF
NA	NA	TRBV11-2	TRBJ1-3	TGTGCCAGCAGCTTAGAAGGTGTCTTCTCTGGAAACACCATATATTTT	CASSLEGVFSGNTIYF
NA	TRBD2	TRBV11-2	TRBJ2-5	TGTGCCAGCAGCTTAGATGGTTGGTTCGGGGGGATGTACCAAGAGACCCAGTACTTC	CASSLDGWFGGMYQETQYF
NA	NA	TRBV7-3	TRBJ1-1	TGTGCCAGCAGCTTAAGGGGGACAAGGGAGGAAACTTTCTTT	CASSLRGTREETFF
NA	TRBD1	TRBV5-1	TRBJ2-6	TGCGCCAGCACGGGACAGGGGGCCAACGTCCTGACTTTC	CASTGQGANVLTF
NA	TRBD1	TRBV14	TRBJ1-2	TGTGCCAGCAGCCGTGGACAGGGTGCGACCTATGGCTACACCTTC	CASSRGQGATYGYTF
NA	NA	TRBV27	TRBJ2-7	TGTGCCAGCAGTTTGGCGGGTAGCCACGAGCAGTACTTC	CASSLAGSHEQYF
NA	TRBD2	TRBV30	TRBJ2-3	TGTGCCTGGGGCCCCGGGACTAGCGAATCAGATACGCAGTATTTT	CAWGPGTSESDTQYF
NA	TRBD1	TRBV27	TRBJ1-6	TGTGCCAGCAGTTTAGACCGACAGGGTCCCTATAATTCACCCCTCCACTTT	CASSLDRQGPYNSPLHF
NA	TRBD2	TRBV9	TRBJ2-5	TGTGCCAGCAGCGTAGGGTATGCGGGGGGTGAGACCCAGTACTTC	CASSVGYAGGETQYF
NA	NA	TRBV5-1	TRBJ2-5	TGCGCCAGCAGCCTAACAGGGATCCAAGAGACCCAGTACTTC	CASSLTGIQETQYF
NA	NA	TRBV21-1	TRBJ1-1	TGTGCCAGCAGCAAAGACAGGGGCGGGATGAACACTGAAGCTTTCTTT	CASSKDRGGMNTEAFF
NA	TRBD1	TRBV18	TRBJ2-7	TGTGCCAGCTCACCCCTGGGACAGGGCTACGAGCAGTACTTC	CASSPLGQGYEQYF
NA	NA	TRBV6-5	TRBJ1-6	TGTGCCAGCAGTTACTCTGGGAATTCACCCCTCCACTTT	CASSYSGNSPLHF
NA	NA	TRBV19	TRBJ2-6	TGTGCCAGTAGTAGTGTGTTCTCGTCCGGGGCCAACGTCCTGACTTTC	CASSSVFSSGANVLTF
NA	NA	TRBV4-2	TRBJ2-2	TGTGCCAGCAGCCAAAGGCTAACGAACACCGGGGAGCTGTTTTTT	CASSQRLTNTGELFF
NA	NA	TRBV28	TRBJ2-2	TGTGCCAGCAGCTCCCCGGGCCGCAACACCGGGGAGCTGTTTTTT	CASSSPGRNTGELFF
NA	NA	TRBV27	TRBJ1-2	TGTGCCAGCAGTTCCCAAAACTATGGCTACACCTTC	CASSSQNYGYTF
NA	NA	TRBV5-1	TRBJ1-3	TGCGCCAGCAGCTCAGGGCTAGGGTCTGGAAACACCATATATTTT	CASSSGLGSGNTIYF
NA	TRBD2	TRBV14	TRBJ2-3	TGTGCCAGCAGCCAAGAAGGGCCCAGCGGGGGGGTCCCAGATACGCAGTATTTT	CASSQEGPSGGVPDTQYF
NA	NA	TRBV5-1	TRBJ1-6	TGCGCCAGCAAGTATGACGGGGGAAGGGCACCCCTCCACTTT	CASKYDGGRAPLHF
NA	TRBD1	TRBV5-6	TRBJ1-5	TGTGCCAGCAGCTTCGGGACAGCGAATCAGCCCCAGCATTTT	CASSFGTANQPQHF
NA	TRBD1	TRBV10-3	TRBJ1-2	TGTGCCATCAGTGAATTACAGGGGACGACCTATGGCTACACCTTC	CAISELQGTTYGYTF
NA	NA	TRBV5-1	TRBJ2-5	TGCGCCAGCAGCTCCAGGACAGTCTTGGCCTCGGGGGAGACCCAGTACTTC	CASSSRTVLASGETQYF
NA	NA	TRBV19	TRBJ2-2	TGTGCCAGTAGTCCACAGGGGAGGGTCGGGGAGCTGTTTTTT	CASSPQGRVGELFF
NA	NA	TRBV7-9	TRBJ1-3	TGTGCCAGCAGGCCTAGCTCTGGAAACACCATATATTTT	CASRPSSGNTIYF
NA	NA	TRBV28	TRBJ1-6	TGTGCCAGCAGTTTATCGGCGTTTAATTCACCCCTCCACTTT	CASSLSAFNSPLHF
once	TRBD1	TRBV15	TRBJ2-4	TGTGCCACCAGCAGAGATCTAGCAGGGGGTATCAACATTCAGTACTTC	CATSRDLAGGINIQYF
few	NA	TRBV6-1	TRBJ2-1	TGTGCCAGCAGTGAAAACGTGGGCGTGGCGGAGCAGTTCTTC	CASSENVGVAEQFF
NA	TRBD1	TRBV7-9	TRBJ2-2	TGTGCCAGCAGCTCTACTCATGGAGGACAGGGGGGCACCGGGGAGCTGTTTTTT	CASSSTHGGQGGTGELFF
NA	TRBD2	TRBV11-3	TRBJ2-1	TGTGCCAGCAGCTTAAGGACTAGAGGGGATGAGCAGTTCTTC	CASSLRTRGDEQFF
NA	TRBD1	TRBV25-1	TRBJ1-5	TGTGCCAGCAGTGAGGGACAGAGCAGCAATCAGCCCCAGCATTTT	CASSEGQSSNQPQHF
NA	TRBD2	TRBV7-2	TRBJ2-1	TGTGCCAGCAGCTCCCGACTAGCGGGGTATCCTGAGCAGTTCTTC	CASSSRLAGYPEQFF
NA	TRBD2	TRBV28	TRBJ2-2	TGTGCCAGCAGTTCCTATGGACTAGCCCGGACCGGGGAGCTGTTTTTT	CASSSYGLARTGELFF
NA	NA	TRBV6-5	TRBJ1-6	TGTGCCAGCAGTTCCCAGGGGTCCTATAATTCACCCCTCCACTTT	CASSSQGSYNSPLHF